The TCR beta chain under discussion was sequenced for a study of T cell changes during pregnancy in multiple sclerosis (dated by TCRdb to between 2018 and 2021). Background on the whole study: The study examined how the T cell repertoire changed over the course of pregnancy in women with multiple sclerosis.

This clone is a singleton in its sample. Its antigen is currently not known. Qualities for individual bases were not recorded, and no much larger clone is one base off. The V end loses 4 bases and the J end loses 7 bases, and a stretch of 17 bases separates them. Based on the germline V gene, the CDR1 and CDR2 sequences are SGHRS and YFSETQ. The CDR3 goes from the cysteine to the phenylalanine over 15 residues. Only the CDR3 region is kept as DNA, spanning 45 bases read in frame from base 1. Libraries were constructed by the immunoSEQ multiplex PCR assay. TCRdb carries this immuneACCESS record with in-frame sequences only. Its versions omit some clonotypes, under half of them owing to an unresolved V gene in the studies checked, with the rest unexplained. The sample table holds 60,000 to 75,000 clones, of which just under 95% were seen once. Roughly 2.1% of the sample comes from the top ten.

The V and J genes are TRBV5-1 and TRBJ2-2; the D gene is not confidently resolved. The source of this sequence is a female donor with multiple sclerosis, enrolled in a pregnancy study. The sequencing used peripheral blood, collected in the second trimester of pregnancy. The DNA sequence follows: TGCGCCAGCAGCGAGGTAGTAGGAGACGACGGGGAGCTGTTTTTT. It encodes CASSEVVGDDGELFF.